Sequencing of this TCR beta chain was carried out in a study of blood T cell repertoires in COVID-19. About the research overall: Specimens from acute and convalescent COVID-19 originated in the United States, Italy and Spain. From T cells, B-cell-depleted T cells, or PBMCs came the material, which was cDNA or gDNA.

J lost 6 bases, V lost 3 bases, and 1 base had no gene match. CDR3 size: 14 residues. The germline V gene has CDR1 LGHDT and CDR2 YNNKEL (reference sequence). Enrolled through a virtual design, the participants were between roughly 18 and 90 years of age and came from under 30 US areas. The repertoire was sequenced with immunoSEQ multiplex PCR; TCRdb's copy has only in-frame clones and lacks some. The sample carries a few hundred thousand clones, approximately 90% recorded once. To note about this clone: Other DNA sequences of this sample code for an identical CDR3.

The chain uses TRBV3-1 (or the pseudogene TRBV3-2) and TRBJ2-7; 14 nucleotides agree with TRBD2. Sequencing was carried out using PBMCs or T cells enriched from blood (not recorded which). The TCR sequence derives from a man under 40 who had recovered from COVID-19. The CDR3 bases are TGTGCCAGCAGCCAGGGACTAGCGGGAGTCGAGCAGTACTTC. Translation: CASSQGLAGVEQYF.